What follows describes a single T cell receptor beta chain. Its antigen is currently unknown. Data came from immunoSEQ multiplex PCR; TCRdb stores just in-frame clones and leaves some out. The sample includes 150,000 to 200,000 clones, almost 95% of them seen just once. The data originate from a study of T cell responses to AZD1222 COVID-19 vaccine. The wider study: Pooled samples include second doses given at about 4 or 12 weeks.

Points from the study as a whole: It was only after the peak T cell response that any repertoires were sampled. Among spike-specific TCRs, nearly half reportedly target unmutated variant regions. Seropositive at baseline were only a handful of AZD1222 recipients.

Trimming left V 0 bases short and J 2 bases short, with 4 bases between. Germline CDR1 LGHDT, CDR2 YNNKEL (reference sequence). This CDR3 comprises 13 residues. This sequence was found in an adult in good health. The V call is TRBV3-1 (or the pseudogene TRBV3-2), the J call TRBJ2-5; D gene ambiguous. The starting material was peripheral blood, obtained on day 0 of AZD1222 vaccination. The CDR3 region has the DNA TGTGCCAGCAGCCAAGAGTGGCAAGAGACCCAGTACTTC. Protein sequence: CASSQEWQETQYF.